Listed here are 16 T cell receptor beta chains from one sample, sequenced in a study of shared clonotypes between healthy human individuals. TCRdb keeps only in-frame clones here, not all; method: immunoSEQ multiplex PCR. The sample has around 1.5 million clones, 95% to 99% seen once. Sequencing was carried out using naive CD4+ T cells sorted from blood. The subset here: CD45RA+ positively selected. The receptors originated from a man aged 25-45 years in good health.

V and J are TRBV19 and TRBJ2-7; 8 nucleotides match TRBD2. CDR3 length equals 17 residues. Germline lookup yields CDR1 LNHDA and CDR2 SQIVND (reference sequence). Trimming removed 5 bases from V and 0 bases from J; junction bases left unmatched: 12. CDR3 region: CASSPSGRRKSSYEQYF. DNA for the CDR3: TGTGCCAGTAGTCCCAGCGGGAGACGGAAAAGCTCCTACGAGCAGTACTTC.

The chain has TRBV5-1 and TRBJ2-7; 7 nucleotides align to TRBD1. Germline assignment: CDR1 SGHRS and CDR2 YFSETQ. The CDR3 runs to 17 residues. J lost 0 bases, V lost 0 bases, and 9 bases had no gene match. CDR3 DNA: TGCGCCAGCAGCTTGGGTGGGACAGCTTTTATCTCCTACGAGCAGTACTTC. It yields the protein CASSLGGTAFISYEQYF.

The DNA of the CDR3 is TGCGCCAGCAGCTTGGAAGGTTTAAATGAGCAGTTCTTC. Translated: CASSLEGLNEQFF. The chain carries TRBV5-1 and TRBJ2-1; D unclear. Deletions cut 0 bases from V and 7 bases from J, with 8 bases between. Germline loops: CDR1 SGHRS, CDR2 YFSETQ. The CDR3 runs to 13 residues.

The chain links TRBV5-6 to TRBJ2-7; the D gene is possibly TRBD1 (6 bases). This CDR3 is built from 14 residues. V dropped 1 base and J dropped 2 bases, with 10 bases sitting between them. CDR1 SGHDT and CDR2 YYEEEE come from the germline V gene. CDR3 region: CASSLTQGPYEQYF. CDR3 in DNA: TGTGCCAGCAGCTTGACACAGGGTCCCTACGAGCAGTACTTC.

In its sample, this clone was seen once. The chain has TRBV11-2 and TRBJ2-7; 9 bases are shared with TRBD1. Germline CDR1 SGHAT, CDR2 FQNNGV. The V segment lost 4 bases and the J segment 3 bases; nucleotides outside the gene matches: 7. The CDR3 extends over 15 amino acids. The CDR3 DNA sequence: TGTGCCAGCAGCTCCCCCGGGACAGGGCGCTACGAGCAGTACTTC. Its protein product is CASSSPGTGRYEQYF.

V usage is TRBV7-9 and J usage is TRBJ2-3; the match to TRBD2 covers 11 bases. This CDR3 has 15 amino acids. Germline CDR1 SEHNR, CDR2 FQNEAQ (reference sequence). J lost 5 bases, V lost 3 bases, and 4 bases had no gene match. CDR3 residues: CASSFSGRGGDTQYF. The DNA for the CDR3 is TGTGCCAGCAGCTTTAGCGGGAGGGGAGGAGATACGCAGTATTTT.

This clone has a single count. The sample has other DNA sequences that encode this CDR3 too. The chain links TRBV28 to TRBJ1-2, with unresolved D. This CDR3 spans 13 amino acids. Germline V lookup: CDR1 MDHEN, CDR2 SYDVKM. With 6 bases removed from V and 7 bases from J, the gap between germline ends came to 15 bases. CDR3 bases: TGTGCCAGCAGCCTACTGGGGTTAGGTGGCTACACCTTC. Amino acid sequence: CASSLLGLGGYTF.

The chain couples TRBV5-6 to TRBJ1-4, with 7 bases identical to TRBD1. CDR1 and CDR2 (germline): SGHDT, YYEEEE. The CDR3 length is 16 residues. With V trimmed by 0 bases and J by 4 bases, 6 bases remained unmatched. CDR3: CASSLGGGTVNEKLFF. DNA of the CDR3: TGTGCCAGCAGCTTGGGAGGGGGCACCGTTAATGAAAAACTGTTTTTT.

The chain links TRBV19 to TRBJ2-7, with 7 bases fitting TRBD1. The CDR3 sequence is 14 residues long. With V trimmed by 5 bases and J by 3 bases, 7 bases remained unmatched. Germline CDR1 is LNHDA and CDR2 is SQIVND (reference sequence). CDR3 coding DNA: TGTGCCAGTAGTGAACGACAGGGCTTCTACGAGCAGTACTTC. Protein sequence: CASSERQGFYEQYF.

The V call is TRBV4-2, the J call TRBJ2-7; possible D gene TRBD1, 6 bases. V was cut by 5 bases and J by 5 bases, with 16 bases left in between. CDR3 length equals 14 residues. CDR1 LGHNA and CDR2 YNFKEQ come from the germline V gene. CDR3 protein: CASSVRGLVDEQYF. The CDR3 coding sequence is TGTGCCAGCAGCGTCAGGGGCCTTGTCGACGAGCAGTACTTC.

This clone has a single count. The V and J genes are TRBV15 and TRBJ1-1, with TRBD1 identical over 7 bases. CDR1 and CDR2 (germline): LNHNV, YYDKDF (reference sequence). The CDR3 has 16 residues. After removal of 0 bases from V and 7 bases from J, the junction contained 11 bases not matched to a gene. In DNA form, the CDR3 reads TGTGCCACCAGCAGAGAAATTGTGGGACAGCTGGGTGAAGCTTTCTTT. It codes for CATSREIVGQLGEAFF.

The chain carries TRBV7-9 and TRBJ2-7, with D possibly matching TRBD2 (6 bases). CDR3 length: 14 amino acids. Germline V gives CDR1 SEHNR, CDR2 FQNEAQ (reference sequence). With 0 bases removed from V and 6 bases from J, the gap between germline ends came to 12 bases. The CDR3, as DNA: TGTGCCAGCAGCTTAGCGCGGCGGGGTCCCGAGCAGTACTTC. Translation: CASSLARRGPEQYF.

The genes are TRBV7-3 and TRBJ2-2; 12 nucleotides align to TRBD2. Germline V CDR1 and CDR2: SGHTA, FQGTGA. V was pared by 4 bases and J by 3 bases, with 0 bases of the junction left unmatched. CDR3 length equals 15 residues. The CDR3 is CASSSSGRDTGELFF. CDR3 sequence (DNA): TGTGCCAGCAGCTCTAGCGGGAGGGACACCGGGGAGCTGTTTTTT.

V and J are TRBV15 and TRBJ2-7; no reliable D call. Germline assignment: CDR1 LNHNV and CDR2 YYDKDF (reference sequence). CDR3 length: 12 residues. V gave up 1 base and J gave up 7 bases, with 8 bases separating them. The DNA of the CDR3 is TGTGCCACCAGCAGAGGGGTTCGGGAGCAGTACTTC. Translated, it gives CATSRGVREQYF.

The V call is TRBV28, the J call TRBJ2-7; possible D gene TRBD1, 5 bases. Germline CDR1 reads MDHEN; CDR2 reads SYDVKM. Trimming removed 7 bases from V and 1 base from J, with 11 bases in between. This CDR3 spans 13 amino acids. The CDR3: CASIPTDSYEQYF. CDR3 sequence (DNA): TGTGCCAGCATCCCGACAGATTCCTACGAGCAGTACTTC.

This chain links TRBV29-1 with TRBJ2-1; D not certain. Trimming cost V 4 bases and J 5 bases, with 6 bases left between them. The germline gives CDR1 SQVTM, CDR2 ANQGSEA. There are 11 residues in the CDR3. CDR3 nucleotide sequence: TGCAGCGTTGCCAGAAACAATGAGCAGTTCTTC. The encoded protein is CSVARNNEQFF.